One and the same sample provided the 8 T cell receptor beta chains below, sequenced in a study of T cells in Graves' hyperthyroidism and ophthalmopathy. Authors of the study amplified TCR beta CDR3 regions from RNA transcripts. The TCR CDR3 was amplified in a first-round RT-PCR using the HTBI primer set. TCRdb analysed the multiplex PCR reads with MiXCR anew, one entry per CDR3 protein. The sample has about half a million distinct CDR3 sequences, about 20% seen once; the top ten hold around 50%. The sample comprised blood. All receptors come from a man aged 40-49 years with Graves' ophthalmopathy.

J is TRBJ2-3 and V is TRBV12-3 or TRBV12-4; 8 nucleotides align to TRBD2. Germline trimming cut 7 bases from V and 5 bases from J; bases unmatched to any gene: 8. CDR3 size: 14 residues. This chain's CDR3 is CASKIRGGGDTQYF. The CDR3 DNA follows: TGTGCCAGCAAGATACGGGGGGGGGGAGATACGCAGTATTTT.

This clonotype was observed once. This sequence joins TRBV19 and TRBJ1-1; TRBD1 aligns across 9 bases. The J segment lost 4 bases and the V segment lost 11 bases, leaving 8 bases of the junction unmatched. From germline, CDR1 is LNHDA and CDR2 SQIVND (reference sequence). This CDR3 region has 13 residues. The CDR3 nucleotides read TGTGCCGGCTCTCAGACAGGGGGCACTGAAGCTTTCTTT. Its protein is CAGSQTGGTEAFF.

The DNA of the CDR3 is TGTGCCACCAGAGCTCTCGGGACTAGCGGAGATGGTGAGCAGTTCTTC. Encoded protein: CATRALGTSGDGEQFF. The gene calls are TRBV15 and TRBJ2-1; TRBD2 agrees at 11 bases. CDR3 size: 16 residues. The germline CDR1 and CDR2 sequences are LNHNV and YYDKDF (reference sequence). Trimming removed 6 bases from V and 9 bases from J; junction bases left unmatched: 13.

This clonotype was recorded a few times. The V call is TRBV20-1, the J call TRBJ1-1; D call uncertain. This CDR3 contains 11 residues. Germline CDR1 DFQATT, CDR2 SNEGSKA (reference sequence). V shed 0 bases and J shed 6 bases, with 5 bases lying between them. This chain's CDR3 is CSARDVPEAFF. The DNA of the CDR3 is TGCAGTGCTAGAGACGTCCCTGAAGCTTTCTTT.

The chain employs TRBV5-1 and TRBJ1-2; D gene unclear. The CDR3 extends over 14 amino acids. CDR1 SGHRS and CDR2 YFSETQ come from the germline V gene. Trimming took off 1 base at V and 5 bases at J, with 12 bases between the two ends. The CDR3 DNA reads TGCGCCAGCAGCTTGAGTGGTTTGTCTTATGGCTACACCTTC. Translation: CASSLSGLSYGYTF. Supplemented by reference TRBV5-1 and TRBJ1-2, the full variable domain reads KAGVTQTPRYLIKTRGQQVTLSCSPISGHRSVSWYQQTPGQGLQFLFEYFSETQRNKGNFPGRFSGRQFSNSRSEMNVSTLELGDSALYLCASSLSGLSYGYTFGSGTRLTVV.

This clonotype was recorded at least ten times. The chain joins TRBV5-1 to TRBJ2-7, with 9 bases fitting TRBD1. The V gene's germline CDR1 is SGHRS and CDR2 YFSETQ. The CDR3 extends over 15 amino acids. The V gene end was trimmed by 3 bases and the J gene end by 1 base; junction bases not matched to a gene: 5. CDR3 in DNA: TGCGCCAGCAGCTCTGGGACAGGGCTTTCCTACGAGCAGTACTTC. This encodes CASSSGTGLSYEQYF. Drawing the rest from reference TRBV5-1 and TRBJ2-7, the complete variable domain is KAGVTQTPRYLIKTRGQQVTLSCSPISGHRSVSWYQQTPGQGLQFLFEYFSETQRNKGNFPGRFSGRQFSNSRSEMNVSTLELGDSALYLCASSSGTGLSYEQYFGPGTRLTVT.

The V gene is TRBV12-5, the J gene TRBJ1-5; D is unclear. Germline values: CDR1 LGHNT, CDR2 FRNRAP. Trimming took off 8 bases at V and 2 bases at J, with 13 bases between the two ends. There are 14 residues in the CDR3. Here the CDR3 reads CASHPYGGNQPQHF. CDR3 in DNA: TGTGCTAGTCACCCCTACGGGGGCAATCAGCCCCAGCATTTT.

The CDR3 nucleotides read TGTGCCAGCAGACCTCGGGGGTTAAGTAGGCCTGAAGCTTTCTTT. Translating gives CASRPRGLSRPEAFF. The chain carries TRBV2 and TRBJ1-1; a possible D gene is TRBD1 (5 bases). Germline V gene data show CDR1 as SNHLY and CDR2 as FYNNEI. This CDR3 spans 15 amino acids. Deletions cut 6 bases from V and 6 bases from J, with 20 bases between.